The present entry profiles one TCR beta chain with its context. The V gene end was trimmed by 10 bases and the J gene end by 0 bases; junction bases not matched to a gene: 9. The CDR3 is 15 residues long. CDR1 and CDR2 from the germline V gene are MDHEN and SYDVKM. The source of the sample is a study of blood T cell repertoires in COVID-19. Study context: Acute and convalescent COVID-19 specimens originated in the United States, Italy and Spain. Sources were T cells, B-cell-depleted T cells, or PBMCs; the material itself was cDNA or gDNA.

As handled by the study authors: Reference gene primer amplification yielded estimated nucleated cell counts. Sequenced by immunoSEQ multiplex PCR; TCRdb stores in-frame clones only, minus some. V, J and clone size derive from that table, while D and trimming were established from the DNA sequence. Found here are about 210,000 clones, 70% to 90% of them singletons; the top ten hold roughly 12%. Sequencing input: peripheral blood. The source of this sequence is a human donor in a cohort sampled during active COVID-19. The chain has TRBV28 and TRBJ1-1; 9 nucleotides agree with TRBD1. The CDR3 DNA reads TGTGCCACTTTCGACAGGGGGGCATTGAACACTGAAGCTTTCTTT. It specifies CATFDRGALNTEAFF.